One and the same sample provided the 7 T cell receptor beta chains below, sequenced in a study of T-cell reconstitution after alpha-beta-depleted transplantation in children. During its preparation, the TCRbeta library received unique molecular identifiers. MiXCR, run by TCRdb on the PCR reads, gives a single entry per CDR3 protein. The repertoire has just under 250,000 distinct CDR3 sequences, roughly 25% of them found once; the top ten carry roughly 2.6%. The sequences come from PBMCs, collected before TCRalphabeta/CD19-depleted stem cell transplant. Receptor source: a girl aged 2-10 years with Fanconi anemia, due to receive a stem cell transplant.

The chain uses TRBV20-1 and TRBJ2-2, with D perhaps TRBD1 (5 bases). CDR3 length: 15 amino acids. Trimming stripped 3 bases from V and 4 bases from J, with 15 bases between. CDR1 DFQATT and CDR2 SNEGSKA come from the germline V gene (reference sequence). The CDR3 region is CSARGSRTITGELFF. The DNA of the CDR3 is TGCAGTGCTAGGGGGTCCAGGACAATCACCGGGGAGCTGTTTTTT.

V and J are TRBV2 and TRBJ2-2; the D is unclear. CDR1 and CDR2 from the germline V gene are SNHLY and FYNNEI. V was pared by 10 bases and J by 4 bases, with 7 bases between. The CDR3 contains 11 residues. The CDR3 reads CAICPTGELFF. In DNA, the CDR3 is TGTGCCATCTGCCCCACCGGGGAGCTGTTTTTT.

This clonotype was seen repeatedly, ten times or more. The chain is built from TRBV4-2 and TRBJ2-1; 7 bases agree with TRBD2. The V gene's germline CDR1 is LGHNA and CDR2 YNFKEQ. The V gene end was trimmed by 0 bases and the J gene end by 8 bases; junction bases not matched to a gene: 7. The CDR3 is 15 amino acids. The CDR3 DNA sequence: TGTGCCAGCAGCCAAGATTGGACTAGTTGGGATGAGCAGTTCTTC. This sequence encodes CASSQDWTSWDEQFF.

The chain couples TRBV20-1 to TRBJ2-1; D unresolved. CDR1 DFQATT and CDR2 SNEGSKA come from the germline V gene (reference sequence). V shed 7 bases and J shed 8 bases, with 18 bases lying between them. The CDR3 loop spans 13 amino acids. The chain's CDR3 is CSVQRTKGDEQFF. CDR3 DNA sequence: TGCAGTGTACAAAGGACCAAAGGCGATGAGCAGTTCTTC.

This clonotype was observed many times. The chain combines TRBV12-3 or TRBV12-4 with TRBJ1-3; D might be TRBD1 (5 bases). Trimming left V 5 bases short and J 6 bases short, with 26 bases between. The CDR3 contains 18 residues. Here the CDR3 DNA reads TGTGCCAGCAGTGGCCTACGGGACGCAGAAGGGGAAGCAAACACCATATATTTT. It codes for CASSGLRDAEGEANTIYF.

This chain joins TRBV11-1 and TRBJ2-1; D might be TRBD1 (5 bases). Trimming cost V 5 bases and J 0 bases, with 11 bases left between them. Germline loops: CDR1 SGHAT, CDR2 FQDESV (reference sequence). CDR3 length: 15 residues. The CDR3 DNA sequence: TGTGCCAGCAGCGGGCAAAGGGGCTCCTACAATGAGCAGTTCTTC. It codes for CASSGQRGSYNEQFF.

The chain joins TRBV28 to TRBJ2-7; a weak D match, TRBD1 (5 bases). V was cut by 3 bases and J by 5 bases, with 11 bases left in between. CDR1 MDHEN and CDR2 SYDVKM come from the germline V gene. This CDR3 region has 13 residues. CDR3 region: CASSFSGSHEQYF. Here the CDR3 DNA reads TGTGCCAGCAGTTTTTCAGGGTCCCACGAGCAGTACTTC.